These T cell receptor beta chains were read from a single sample in a study of T-cell memory formation after mild COVID-19. TCRdb reanalysed the 5' RACE reads using MiXCR and keeps one entry per CDR3 protein. The table lists 250,000 to 300,000 distinct CDR3 sequences, 15% to 20% of them singletons. The material sequenced was PBMCs or a T cell subset sorted from them (not recorded which). All receptors derive from a man aged 18 to 35 who had mild COVID-19 (a few samples of this study predate the infection). Cell type and time point are not known. Both conserved end residues are part of each CDR3. Each record gives: CDR3 protein, CDR3 length, V gene, D gene. D genes are given only for firm matches.

CASSLAVGTNYEQYF 15 TRBV7-2 TRBD2
CASSLGPVGNIQYF 14 TRBV3-1 .
CASSSPGGRNTGELFF 16 TRBV5-1 TRBD2
CASSSPWSPLHF 12 TRBV7-2 .
CASSVGRGEYQETQYF 16 TRBV9 TRBD2
CASSRDTGETQYF 13 TRBV11-3 .
CASTVRQDAYEQYF 14 TRBV6-5 .
CASSLTASEAYNEQFF 16 TRBV7-3 .
CASSAPTGKNTEAFF 15 TRBV4-1 .
CASSMRAQETQYF 13 TRBV19 .
CASSVEGVASPLHF 14 TRBV9 .
CATSEGTVNTEAFF 14 TRBV24-1 TRBD1
CASSSGQVYGYTF 13 TRBV7-9 TRBD1
CSVTGGNTEAFF 12 TRBV20-1 TRBD1
CSVIEGTGGYTF 12 TRBV29-1 .
CASSLVGGRSYNEQFF 16 TRBV7-9 .
CASRAGQTSTDTQYF 15 TRBV6-4 .
CASSQGENQPQHF 13 TRBV4-3 .
CASTISGGADTQYF 14 TRBV5-6 TRBD2
CASSSANPNEQFF 13 TRBV7-2 .